Listed here is a single T cell receptor (beta chain). What it recognizes is unknown. These data come from a study of cytomegalovirus exposure and HLA in healthy donors. General observations from the study: Highly shared variants forming one cluster were likely a sequencing artifact.

The PCR employed 60 Vbeta primers together with 13 Jbeta primers. Using immunoSEQ multiplex PCR, the repertoire was profiled, and TCRdb retains in-frame clones only, with some absent. The sample holds around 100,000 clones. The CDR3 extends over 12 amino acids. V lost 5 bases, J lost 11 bases, and 3 bases stayed unmatched. Germline V gene lookup returns CDR1 SGHNT and CDR2 YENEEA. The sequence was collected from a man aged 40-49 years in good health and CMV-seronegative. The chain links TRBV11-3 to TRBJ2-1; 10 nucleotides align to TRBD1. Sequencing input: PBMCs. The CDR3 reads CASSQDRGKQFF. The CDR3 nucleotides read TGTGCCAGCAGCCAGGACAGGGGGAAGCAGTTCTTC.